This T cell receptor (beta chain) appears in the sequencing data of a study of T cells in Graves' hyperthyroidism and ophthalmopathy. Subjects aged 18 to 65 presented with newly diagnosed hyperthyroidism of less than 2 months' duration. Roughly 10 ml of fresh peripheral blood supplied the PBMCs. Researchers amplified the TCR beta CDR3 regions from RNA transcripts. The HTBI set primed first-round TCR CDR3 RT-PCR. MiXCR, applied by TCRdb to the multiplex PCR reads, yields one record per CDR3 protein. The sample holds around 350,000 distinct CDR3 sequences; about 15% are singletons and the top ten take 28%. Findings and caveats of the study: Model output signaled ophthalmopathy a median about seven months ahead of onset. Most thyroid clonotypes with frequency above 0.001 were detected in blood.

This clonotype was counted only a few times. Its antigen is as yet unknown. This receptor was obtained from a woman aged 18 to 35 with Graves' hyperthyroidism that later progressed to Graves' ophthalmopathy. The sequenced sample was blood.

In nucleotides, the CDR3 is TGTGCCATCAGTGAAGGGGACAGGGGATCTAATCAGCCCCAGCATTTT. This sequence encodes CAISEGDRGSNQPQHF. The J gene is TRBJ1-5, the V gene TRBV10-3, with TRBD1 matching over 10 bases. Germline values: CDR1 ENHRY, CDR2 SYGVKD. After removal of 3 bases from V and 4 bases from J, the junction contained 6 bases not matched to a gene. CDR3 size: 16 residues.